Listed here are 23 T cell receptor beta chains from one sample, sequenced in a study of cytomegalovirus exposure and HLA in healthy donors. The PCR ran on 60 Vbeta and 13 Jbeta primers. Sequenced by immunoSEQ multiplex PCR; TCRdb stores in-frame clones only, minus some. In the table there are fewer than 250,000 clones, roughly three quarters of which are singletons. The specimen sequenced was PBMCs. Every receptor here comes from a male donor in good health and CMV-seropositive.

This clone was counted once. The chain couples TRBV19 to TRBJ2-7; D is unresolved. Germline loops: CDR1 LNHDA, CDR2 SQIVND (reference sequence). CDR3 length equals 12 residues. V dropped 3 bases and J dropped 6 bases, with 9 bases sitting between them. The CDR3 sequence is CASSILPGEQYF. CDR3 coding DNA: TGTGCCAGTAGTATTCTTCCAGGCGAGCAGTACTTC.

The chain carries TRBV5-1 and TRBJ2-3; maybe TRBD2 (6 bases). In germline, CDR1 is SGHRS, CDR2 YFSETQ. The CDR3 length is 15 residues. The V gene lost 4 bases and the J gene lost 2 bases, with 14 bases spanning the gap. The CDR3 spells CASSTAGPFTDTQYF. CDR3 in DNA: TGCGCCAGCAGCACGGCGGGACCTTTCACAGATACGCAGTATTTT.

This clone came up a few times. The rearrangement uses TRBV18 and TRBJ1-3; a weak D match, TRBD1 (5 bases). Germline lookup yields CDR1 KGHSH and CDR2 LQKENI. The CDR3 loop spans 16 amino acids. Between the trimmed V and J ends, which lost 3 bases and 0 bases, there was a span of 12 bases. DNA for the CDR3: TGTGCCAGCTCACCGCGACAGCTACGCTCTGGAAACACCATATATTTT. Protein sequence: CASSPRQLRSGNTIYF.

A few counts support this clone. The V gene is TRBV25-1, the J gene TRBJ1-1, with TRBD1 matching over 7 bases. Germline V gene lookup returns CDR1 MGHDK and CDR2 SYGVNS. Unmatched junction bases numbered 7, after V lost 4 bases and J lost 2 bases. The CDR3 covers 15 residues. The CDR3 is CASSGAGTANTEAFF. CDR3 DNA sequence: TGTGCCAGCAGTGGAGCCGGGACAGCCAACACTGAAGCTTTCTTT.

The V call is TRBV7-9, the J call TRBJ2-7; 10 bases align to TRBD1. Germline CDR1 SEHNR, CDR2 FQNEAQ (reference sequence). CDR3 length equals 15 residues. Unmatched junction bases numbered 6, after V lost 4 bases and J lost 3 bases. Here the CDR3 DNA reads TGTGCCAGCAGCTCGACAGGGGGCAACGGCTACGAGCAGTACTTC. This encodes CASSSTGGNGYEQYF.

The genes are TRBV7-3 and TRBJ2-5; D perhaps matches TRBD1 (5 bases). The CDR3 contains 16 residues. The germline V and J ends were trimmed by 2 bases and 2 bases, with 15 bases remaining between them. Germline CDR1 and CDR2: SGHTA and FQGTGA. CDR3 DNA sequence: TGTGCCAGCAGCTTAGGATCTGGACACGGTCAAGAGACCCAGTACTTC. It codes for CASSLGSGHGQETQYF.

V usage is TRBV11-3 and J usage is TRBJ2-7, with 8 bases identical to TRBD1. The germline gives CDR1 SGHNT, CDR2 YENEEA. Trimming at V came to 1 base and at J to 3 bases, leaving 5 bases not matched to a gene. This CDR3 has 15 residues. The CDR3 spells CASSLAPGQGYEQYF. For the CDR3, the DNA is TGTGCCAGCAGCTTAGCCCCCGGACAGGGCTACGAGCAGTACTTC.

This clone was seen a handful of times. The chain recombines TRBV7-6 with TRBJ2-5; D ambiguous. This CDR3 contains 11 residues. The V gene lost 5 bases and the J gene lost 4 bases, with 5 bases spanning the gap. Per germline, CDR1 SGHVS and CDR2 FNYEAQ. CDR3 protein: CASSAGETQYF. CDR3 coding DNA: TGTGCCAGCAGCGCAGGAGAGACCCAGTACTTC.

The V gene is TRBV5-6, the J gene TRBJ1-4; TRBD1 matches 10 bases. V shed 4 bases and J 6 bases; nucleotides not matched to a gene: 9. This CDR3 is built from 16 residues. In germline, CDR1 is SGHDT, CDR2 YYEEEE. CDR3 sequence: CASSQTGTGEYEKLFF. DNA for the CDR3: TGTGCCAGCAGCCAAACCGGGACAGGGGAATATGAAAAACTGTTTTTT. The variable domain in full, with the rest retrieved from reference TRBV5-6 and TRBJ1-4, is DAGVTQSPTHLIKTRGQQVTLRCSPKSGHDTVSWYQQALGQGPQFIFQYYEEEERQRGNFPDRFSGHQFPNYSSELNVNALLLGDSALYLCASSQTGTGEYEKLFFGSGTQLSVL.

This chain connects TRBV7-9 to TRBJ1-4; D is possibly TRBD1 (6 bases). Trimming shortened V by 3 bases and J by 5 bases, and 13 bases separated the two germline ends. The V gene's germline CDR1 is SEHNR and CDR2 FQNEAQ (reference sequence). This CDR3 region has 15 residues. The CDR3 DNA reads TGTGCCAGCAGCTTCGCGGGGGCATCCAATGAAAAACTGTTTTTT. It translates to CASSFAGASNEKLFF. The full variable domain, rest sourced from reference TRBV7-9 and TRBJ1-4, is DTGVSQNPRHKITKRGQNVTFRCDPISEHNRLYWYRQTLGQGPEFLTYFQNEAQLEKSRLLSDRFSAERPKGSFSTLEIQRTEQGDSAMYLCASSFAGASNEKLFFGSGTQLSVL.

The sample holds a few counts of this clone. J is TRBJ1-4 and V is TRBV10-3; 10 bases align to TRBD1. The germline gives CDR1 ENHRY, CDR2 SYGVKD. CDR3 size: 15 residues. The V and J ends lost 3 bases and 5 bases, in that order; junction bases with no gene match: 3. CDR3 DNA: TGTGCCATCAGTGAACCGGGACAGGGGAATGAAAAACTGTTTTTT. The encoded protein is CAISEPGQGNEKLFF.

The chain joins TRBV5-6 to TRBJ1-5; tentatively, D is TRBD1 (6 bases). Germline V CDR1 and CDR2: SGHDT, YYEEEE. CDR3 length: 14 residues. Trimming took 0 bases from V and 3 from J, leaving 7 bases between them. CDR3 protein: CASSLGQDNQPQHF. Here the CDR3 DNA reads TGTGCCAGCAGCTTGGGACAGGACAATCAGCCCCAGCATTTT.

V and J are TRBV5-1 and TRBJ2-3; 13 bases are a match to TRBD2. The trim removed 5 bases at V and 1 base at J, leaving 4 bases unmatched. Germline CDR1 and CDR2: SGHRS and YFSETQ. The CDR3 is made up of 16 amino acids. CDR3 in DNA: TGCGCCAGCAGGATTGGACTAGCGGGGGGCACAGATACGCAGTATTTT. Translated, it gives CASRIGLAGGTDTQYF.

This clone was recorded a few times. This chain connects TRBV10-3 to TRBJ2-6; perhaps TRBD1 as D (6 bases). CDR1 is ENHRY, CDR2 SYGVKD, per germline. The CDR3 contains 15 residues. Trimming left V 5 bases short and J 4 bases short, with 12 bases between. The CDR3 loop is CAISSQGTGANVLTF. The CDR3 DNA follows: TGTGCCATCAGTTCACAGGGAACCGGGGCCAACGTCCTGACTTTC.

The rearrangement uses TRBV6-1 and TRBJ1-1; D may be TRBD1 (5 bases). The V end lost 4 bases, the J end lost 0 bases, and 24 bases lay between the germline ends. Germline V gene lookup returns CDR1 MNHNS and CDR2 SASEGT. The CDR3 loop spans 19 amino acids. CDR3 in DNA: TGTGCCAGCAGTGCTCCCATCTGGGGCAAGCCTGTTGTGAACACTGAAGCTTTCTTT. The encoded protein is CASSAPIWGKPVVNTEAFF.

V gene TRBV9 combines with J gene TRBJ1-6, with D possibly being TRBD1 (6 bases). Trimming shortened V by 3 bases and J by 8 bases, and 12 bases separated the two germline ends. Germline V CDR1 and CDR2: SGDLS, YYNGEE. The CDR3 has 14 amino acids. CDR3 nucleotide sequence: TGTGCCAGCAGCGCCCGGGACATAGATTCACCCCTCCACTTT. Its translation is CASSARDIDSPLHF. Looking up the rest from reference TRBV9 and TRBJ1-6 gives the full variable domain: DSGVTQTPKHLITATGQRVTLRCSPRSGDLSVYWYQQSLDQGLQFLIQYYNGEERAKGNILERFSAQQFPDLHSELNLSSLELGDSALYFCASSARDIDSPLHFGNGTRLTVT.

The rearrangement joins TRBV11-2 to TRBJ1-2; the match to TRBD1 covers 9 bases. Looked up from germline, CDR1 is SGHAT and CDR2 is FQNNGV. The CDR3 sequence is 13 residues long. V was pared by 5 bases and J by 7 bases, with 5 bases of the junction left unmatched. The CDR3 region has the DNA TGTGCCAGCAGCGCGACAGGGGGGATTGGCTACACCTTC. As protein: CASSATGGIGYTF.

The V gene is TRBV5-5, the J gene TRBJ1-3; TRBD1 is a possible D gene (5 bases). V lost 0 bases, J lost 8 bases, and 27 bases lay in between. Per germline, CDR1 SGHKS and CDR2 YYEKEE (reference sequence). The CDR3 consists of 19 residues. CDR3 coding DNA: TGTGCCAGCAGCTTGGAAGTGAAGCAGGGCGGTTCCAATAGTTACACCATATATTTT. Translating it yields CASSLEVKQGGSNSYTIYF.

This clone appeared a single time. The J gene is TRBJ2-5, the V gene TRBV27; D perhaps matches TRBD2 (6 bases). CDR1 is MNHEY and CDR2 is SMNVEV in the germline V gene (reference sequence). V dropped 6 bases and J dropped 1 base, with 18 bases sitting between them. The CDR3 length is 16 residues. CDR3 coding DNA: TGTGCCAGCAGCTTTAGCGGAGAAACGACCCAAGAGACCCAGTACTTC. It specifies CASSFSGETTQETQYF.

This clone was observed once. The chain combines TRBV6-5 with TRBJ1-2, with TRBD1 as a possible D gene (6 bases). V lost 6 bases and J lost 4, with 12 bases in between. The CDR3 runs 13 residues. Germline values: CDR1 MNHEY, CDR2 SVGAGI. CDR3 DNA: TGTGCCAGCAGCAGGGGTCTTTCCTATGGCTACACCTTC. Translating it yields CASSRGLSYGYTF.

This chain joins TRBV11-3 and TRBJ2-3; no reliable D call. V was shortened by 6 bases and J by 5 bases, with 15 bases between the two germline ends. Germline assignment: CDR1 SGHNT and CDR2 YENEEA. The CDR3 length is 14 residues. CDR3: CASSQGRSQDTQYF. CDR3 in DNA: TGTGCCAGCAGTCAAGGAAGGAGTCAAGATACGCAGTATTTT.

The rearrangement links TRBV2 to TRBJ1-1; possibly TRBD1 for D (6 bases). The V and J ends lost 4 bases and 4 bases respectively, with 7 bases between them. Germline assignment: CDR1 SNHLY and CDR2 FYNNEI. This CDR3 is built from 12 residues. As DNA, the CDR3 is TGTGCCAGCAGTGGGGACATCACTGAAGCTTTCTTT. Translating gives CASSGDITEAFF.

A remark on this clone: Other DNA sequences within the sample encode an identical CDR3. CDR3 residues: CASSVDGDYEQYF. CDR3 nucleotides: TGTGCCAGCAGCGTAGACGGGGACTACGAGCAGTACTTC. The V and J genes are TRBV9 and TRBJ2-7, with D perhaps TRBD2 (5 bases). CDR1 and CDR2 from the germline V gene are SGDLS and YYNGEE. The V end lost 0 bases, the J end lost 3 bases, and 7 bases lay between the germline ends. This CDR3 spans 13 amino acids.